The T cell receptor beta chain under discussion was sequenced for a study of cytomegalovirus exposure and HLA in healthy donors. Findings and limits, study-wide: Later on, an analysis showed TCR association rates differing by HLA locus, with DRB1 the most and HLA-C the fewest. In a later analysis, productive TCRs from donors in an Asian-associated ancestry cluster reportedly carried fewer N-insertions than the cohort mean.

The PCR ran on 60 Vbeta and 13 Jbeta primers. Sequencing was performed with immunoSEQ multiplex PCR; in TCRdb, only in-frame clones are kept and a portion is missing. The table lists some 150,000 clones, roughly 72% of them singletons. Germline loops: CDR1 MDHEN, CDR2 SYDVKM. Trimming took 2 bases from V and 3 from J, leaving 8 bases between them. The CDR3 runs to 14 residues. Details on this clone: What it recognizes is unknown.

The receptor was isolated from a man between 25 and 39 years old in good health and CMV-seronegative. The chain uses TRBV28 and TRBJ1-5; D might be TRBD1 (5 bases). The sequenced material came from PBMCs. As DNA, the CDR3 is TGTGCCAGCAGTTTAGCGGGGGACAATCAGCCCCAGCATTTT. Its protein is CASSLAGDNQPQHF. The full variable domain, completed using reference TRBV28 and TRBJ1-5, is DVKVTQSSRYLVKRTGEKVFLECVQDMDHENMFWYRQDPGLGLRLIYFSYDVKMKEKGDIPEGYSVSREKKERFSLILESASTNQTSMYLCASSLAGDNQPQHFGDGTRLSIL.